Below are 8 T cell receptor beta chains sequenced from a single sample in a study of OX40 agonist ivuxolimab in advanced cancers. The library came from the immunoSEQ multiplex PCR assay. The immuneACCESS repertoire file appears here via TCRdb, limited to in-frame rearrangements. These files lack a portion of the clones; in checked studies, under half of the deficit traces to unresolved V genes, and the cause of the others is not known. The sample includes 75,000 to 100,000 clones, with approximately 91% observed a single time. The ten largest clones add up to 0.6% to 0.75% of the sample. The sample consisted of CD4+ or CD8+ T cells sorted from blood, taken in a trial of the OX40 agonist ivuxolimab. The receptors derive from an adult with an advanced solid tumor such as melanoma, head and neck, liver or kidney cancer.

This chain connects TRBV5-5 to TRBJ2-7; 13 bases match TRBD2. The CDR3 covers 16 residues. V was pared by 0 bases and J by 3 bases, with 3 bases of the junction left unmatched. Germline V gives CDR1 SGHKS, CDR2 YYEKEE (reference sequence). The chain's CDR3 is CASSLVLAGGLYEQYF. The CDR3 nucleotides read TGTGCCAGCAGCTTGGTACTAGCGGGAGGGCTCTACGAGCAGTACTTC.

This chain uses TRBV6-5 with TRBJ1-2; 8 positions agree with TRBD1. The germline V gene encodes CDR1 MNHEY and CDR2 SVGAGI. The CDR3 totals 13 residues. J lost 4 bases, V lost 6 bases, and 4 bases had no gene match. CDR3 region: CASSQGAGYGYTF. The CDR3 DNA sequence: TGTGCCAGCAGCCAGGGGGCCGGCTATGGCTACACCTTC.

The chain has TRBV6-6 and TRBJ1-1, with TRBD1 matching 7 bases. The J segment lost 0 bases and the V segment lost 6 bases, leaving 7 bases of the junction unmatched. The CDR3 has 15 amino acids. Germline lookup yields CDR1 MNHNY and CDR2 SVGAGI (reference sequence). The chain's CDR3 is CASRGGQQLNTEAFF. In nucleotides, the CDR3 is TGTGCCAGCAGGGGGGGACAGCAATTGAACACTGAAGCTTTCTTT.

This clone was picked up a small number of times. This rearrangement joins TRBV2 to TRBJ1-5; tentatively, D is TRBD1 (6 bases). Trimming took 7 bases from V and 7 from J, leaving 14 bases between them. The germline V gene has CDR1 SNHLY and CDR2 FYNNEI. The CDR3 has 13 amino acids. CDR3 region: CASTGRGAQPQHF. DNA for the CDR3: TGTGCCAGCACGGGTCGGGGGGCGCAGCCCCAGCATTTT.

The CDR3 is CASSLAGSGYNEQFF. The CDR3 DNA is TGTGCCAGCAGCTTAGCAGGGTCTGGCTACAATGAGCAGTTCTTC. The V and J genes are TRBV7-2 and TRBJ2-1, with no clear D. The CDR3 contains 15 residues. V lost 0 bases, J lost 3 bases, and 9 bases lay in between. Germline values: CDR1 SGHTA, CDR2 FQGNSA.

The CDR3 sequence: CASSLARSPSYEQYF. CDR3 nucleotides: TGTGCCAGCAGTTTGGCCAGGAGTCCATCCTACGAGCAGTACTTC. The V call is TRBV28, the J call TRBJ2-7; D unclear. This CDR3 has 15 residues. With 3 bases removed from V and 1 base from J, the gap between germline ends came to 13 bases. Germline V CDR1 and CDR2: MDHEN, SYDVKM.

The V and J genes are TRBV27 and TRBJ2-5, with D perhaps TRBD2 (6 bases). Germline-derived CDR1 and CDR2 are MNHEY and SMNVEV (reference sequence). With 5 bases removed from V and 1 base from J, the gap between germline ends came to 11 bases. This CDR3 has 14 amino acids. The CDR3 here is CASSLRGSQETQYF. DNA for the CDR3: TGTGCCAGCAGTCTGCGGGGTAGCCAAGAGACCCAGTACTTC.

The CDR3 spells CASSRSLANTGELFF. The CDR3 region has the DNA TGTGCCAGCAGCCGCTCGCTGGCGAACACCGGGGAGCTGTTTTTT. V usage is TRBV7-2 and J usage is TRBJ2-2; no clear D gene. With 5 bases removed from V and 0 bases from J, the gap between germline ends came to 10 bases. Germline CDR1 reads SGHTA; CDR2 reads FQGNSA. CDR3 length equals 15 residues. The full variable domain, in which reference TRBV7-2 and TRBJ2-2 provide the parts outside the CDR3, is GAGVSQSPSNKVTEKGKDVELRCDPISGHTALYWYRQSLGQGLEFLIYFQGNSAPDKSGLPSDRFSAERTGGSVSTLTIQRTQQEDSAVYLCASSRSLANTGELFFGEGSRLTVL.